This TCR beta chain appears in the sequencing data of a study of cytomegalovirus exposure and HLA in healthy donors. Across the study: Among roughly 180 million T cells, an earlier analysis found 117 million unique TCR beta sequences. Study findings and constraints: Association with HLA alleles at 0.05 false discovery rate was found for roughly 17,000 TCR beta sequences in a later analysis. The number of N-insertions in an Asian-associated ancestry cluster was reportedly below the approximately 680-donor mean in a later analysis. Judged likely to be a sequencing artifact was a cluster of highly shared sequence variants.

Ten or more counts support this clone. Its antigen is as yet unknown. The primer mix had 60 Vbeta and 13 Jbeta primers. Produced via immunoSEQ multiplex PCR; TCRdb's table is partial and in-frame only. The sample yields under 130,000 clones, under 85% seen once. Per the germline V gene, CDR1 is LGHNA and CDR2 is YSLEER. This CDR3 has 17 residues. V lost 4 bases, J lost 4 bases, and 9 bases stayed unmatched. This clonotype was sampled from a woman aged 35 to 49 in good health and CMV-seropositive. Sequenced: PBMCs. The chain couples TRBV4-3 to TRBJ2-6; 8 nucleotides agree with TRBD2. CDR3 sequence (DNA): TGCGCCAGCAGCCTGAACGGGGGGGCCGCAGGGGCCAACGTCCTGACTTTC. Amino acid sequence: CASSLNGGAAGANVLTF.